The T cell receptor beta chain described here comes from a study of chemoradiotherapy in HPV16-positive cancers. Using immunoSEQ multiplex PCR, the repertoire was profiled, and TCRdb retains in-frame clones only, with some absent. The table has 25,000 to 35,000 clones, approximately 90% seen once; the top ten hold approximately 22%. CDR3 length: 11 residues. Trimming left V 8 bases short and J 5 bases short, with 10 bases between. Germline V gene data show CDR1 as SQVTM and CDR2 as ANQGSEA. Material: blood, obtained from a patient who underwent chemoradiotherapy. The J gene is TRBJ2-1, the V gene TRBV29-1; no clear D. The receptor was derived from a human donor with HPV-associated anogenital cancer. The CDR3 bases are TGCAGCCAACAGATAAACAATGAGCAGTTCTTC. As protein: CSQQINNEQFF.